The clone carrying this TCR beta chain was observed a handful of times. The data belong to a study of human T cells and chemical hapten exposure. In TCRdb, the RACE reads were re-called with MiXCR into one record per CDR3 protein. The repertoire holds about 82,000 distinct CDR3 sequences, with about an eighth as singletons. The CDR3 extends over 14 amino acids. Germline loops: CDR1 SGHTA, CDR2 FQGNSA. The V gene lost 0 bases and the J gene lost 6 bases, with 10 bases spanning the gap. Time point denoted: patch test 3, about 24 weeks after DPC sensitization. The treatment here: therapeutic diphenylcyclopropenone sensitization with weekly scalp DPC.

The TCR was taken from a woman between 50 and 59 years old with alopecia areata. Some clones in this sample may be carry-over from other donors' samples. The chain joins TRBV7-2 to TRBJ2-3; D is unclear. Here the sequenced sample was whole blood, taken in connection with sensitization to the hapten diphenylcyclopropenone (DPC). CDR3 sequence (DNA): TGTGCCAGCAGCTTAGCAGGAAGACGGGATACGCAGTATTTT. Protein product: CASSLAGRRDTQYF.